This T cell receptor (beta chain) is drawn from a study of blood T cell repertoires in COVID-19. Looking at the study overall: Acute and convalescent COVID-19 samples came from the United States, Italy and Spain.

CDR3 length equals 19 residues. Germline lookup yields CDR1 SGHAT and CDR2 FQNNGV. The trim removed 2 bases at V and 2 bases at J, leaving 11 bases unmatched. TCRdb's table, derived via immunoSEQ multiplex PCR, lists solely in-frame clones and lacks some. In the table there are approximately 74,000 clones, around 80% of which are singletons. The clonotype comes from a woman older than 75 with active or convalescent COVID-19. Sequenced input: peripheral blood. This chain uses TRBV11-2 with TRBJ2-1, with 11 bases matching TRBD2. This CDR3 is CASSLLLVSGRATYNEQFF. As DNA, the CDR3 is TGTGCCAGCAGCTTATTATTGGTTAGCGGGAGGGCCACCTACAATGAGCAGTTCTTC.